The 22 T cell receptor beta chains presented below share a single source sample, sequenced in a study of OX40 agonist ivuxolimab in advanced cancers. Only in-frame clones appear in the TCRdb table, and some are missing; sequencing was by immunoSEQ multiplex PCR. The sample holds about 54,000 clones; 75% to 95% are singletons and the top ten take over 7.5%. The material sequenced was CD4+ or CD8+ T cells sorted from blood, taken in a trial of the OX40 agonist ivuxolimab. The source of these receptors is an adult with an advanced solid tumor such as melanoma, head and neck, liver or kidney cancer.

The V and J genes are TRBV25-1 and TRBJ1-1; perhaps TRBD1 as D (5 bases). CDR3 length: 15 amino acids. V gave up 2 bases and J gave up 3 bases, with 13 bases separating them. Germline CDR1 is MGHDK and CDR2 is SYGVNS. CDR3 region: CASSEIGRGYTEAFF. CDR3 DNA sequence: TGTGCCAGCAGTGAAATCGGTCGGGGGTACACTGAAGCTTTCTTT.

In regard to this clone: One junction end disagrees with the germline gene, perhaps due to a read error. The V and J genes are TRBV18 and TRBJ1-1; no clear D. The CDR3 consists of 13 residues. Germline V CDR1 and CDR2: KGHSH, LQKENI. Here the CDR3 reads CASSPLVRAEAFF. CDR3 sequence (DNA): TGTGCCAGCTCCCCACTGGTCCGGGCTGAAGCTTTCTTT.

The DNA for the CDR3 is TGTGCCAGCCTAGCACAGGGGCATACTGAAGCTTTCTTT. The encoded protein is CASLAQGHTEAFF. The V gene is TRBV27, the J gene TRBJ1-1; 7 bases map to TRBD1. The germline V gene encodes CDR1 MNHEY and CDR2 SMNVEV (reference sequence). The CDR3 covers 13 residues. V lost 8 bases and J lost 5; bases outside the gene matches: 8.

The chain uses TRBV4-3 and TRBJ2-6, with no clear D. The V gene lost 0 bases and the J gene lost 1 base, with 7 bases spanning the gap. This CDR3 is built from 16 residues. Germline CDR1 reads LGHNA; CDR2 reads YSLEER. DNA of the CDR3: TGCGCCAGCAGCCAAGAGTCTGGGTCTGGGGCCAACGTCCTGACTTTC. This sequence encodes CASSQESGSGANVLTF.

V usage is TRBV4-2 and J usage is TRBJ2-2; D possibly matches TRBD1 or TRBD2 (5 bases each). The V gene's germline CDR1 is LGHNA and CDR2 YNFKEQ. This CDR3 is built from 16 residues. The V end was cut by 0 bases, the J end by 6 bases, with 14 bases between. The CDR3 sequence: CASSQDRGVGAGELFF. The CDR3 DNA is TGTGCCAGCAGCCAAGATCGGGGCGTAGGGGCCGGGGAGCTGTTTTTT.

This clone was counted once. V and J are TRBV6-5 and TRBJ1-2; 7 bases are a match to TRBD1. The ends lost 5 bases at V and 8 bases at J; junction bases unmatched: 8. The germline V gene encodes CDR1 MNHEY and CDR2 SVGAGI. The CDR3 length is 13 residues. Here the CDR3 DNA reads TGTGCCAGCAGTCCAGAGGGGGCCAAGGGCTACACCTTC. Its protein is CASSPEGAKGYTF.

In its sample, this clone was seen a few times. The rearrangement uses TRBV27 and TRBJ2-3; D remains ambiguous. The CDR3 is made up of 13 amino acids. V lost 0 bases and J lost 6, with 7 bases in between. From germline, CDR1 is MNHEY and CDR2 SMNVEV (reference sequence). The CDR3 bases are TGTGCCAGCAGTTTATCGAATTTTGATACGCAGTATTTT. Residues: CASSLSNFDTQYF.

CDR3 bases: TGTGCCAGCAGCTTTTTCGGGGGAGCGGGAGTGGCAGGGGAGACCCAGTACTTC. This codes for CASSFFGGAGVAGETQYF. This sequence joins TRBV11-1 and TRBJ2-5; 8 nucleotides line up with TRBD2. This CDR3 region has 18 residues. Germline CDR1 reads SGHAT; CDR2 reads FQDESV (reference sequence). V shed 3 bases, J shed 5 bases, and the junction held 17 bases outside the gene matches.

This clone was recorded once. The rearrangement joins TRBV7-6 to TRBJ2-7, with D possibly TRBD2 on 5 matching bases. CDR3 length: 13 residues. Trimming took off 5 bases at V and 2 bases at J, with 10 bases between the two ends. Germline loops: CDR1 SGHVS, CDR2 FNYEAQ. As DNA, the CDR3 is TGTGCCAGCAGCCCCGGGGAAGCCTACGAGCAGTACTTC. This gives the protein CASSPGEAYEQYF.

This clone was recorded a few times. CDR3: CASSSSTGSGANVLTF. For the CDR3, the DNA is TGTGCCAGCAGCTCATCAACAGGCTCTGGGGCCAACGTCCTGACTTTC. V usage is TRBV6-4 and J usage is TRBJ2-6; D possibly corresponds to TRBD1 (5 bases). Trimming took off 6 bases at V and 0 bases at J, with 12 bases between the two ends. CDR3 length equals 16 residues. The germline V gene has CDR1 MRHNA and CDR2 SNTAGT.

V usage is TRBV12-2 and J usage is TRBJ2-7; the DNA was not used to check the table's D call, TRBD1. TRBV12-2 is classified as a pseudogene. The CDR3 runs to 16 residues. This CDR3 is CASRATGGPFSYEQYF. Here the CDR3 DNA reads TGTGCAAGTCGCGCGACAGGGGGCCCGTTCTCCTACGAGCAGTACTTC.

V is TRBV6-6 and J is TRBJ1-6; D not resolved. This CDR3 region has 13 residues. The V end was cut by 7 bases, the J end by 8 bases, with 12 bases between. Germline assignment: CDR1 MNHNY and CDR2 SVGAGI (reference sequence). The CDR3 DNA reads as TGTGCCAGCACTCCCGGGTGGGATTCACCCCTCCACTTT. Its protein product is CASTPGWDSPLHF.

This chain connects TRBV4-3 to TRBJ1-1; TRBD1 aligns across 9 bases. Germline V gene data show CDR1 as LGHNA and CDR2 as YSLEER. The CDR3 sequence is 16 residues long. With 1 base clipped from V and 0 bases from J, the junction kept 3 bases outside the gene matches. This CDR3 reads CASSQGTGEMNTEAFF. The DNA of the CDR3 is TGCGCCAGCAGCCAAGGGACAGGGGAAATGAACACTGAAGCTTTCTTT.

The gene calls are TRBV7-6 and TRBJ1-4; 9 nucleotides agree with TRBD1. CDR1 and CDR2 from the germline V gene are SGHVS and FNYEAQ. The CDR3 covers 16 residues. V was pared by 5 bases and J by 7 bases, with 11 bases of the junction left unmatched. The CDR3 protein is CASSPGRGQGSEKLFF. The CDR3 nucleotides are TGTGCCAGCAGCCCGGGTCGGGGACAGGGAAGTGAAAAACTGTTTTTT.

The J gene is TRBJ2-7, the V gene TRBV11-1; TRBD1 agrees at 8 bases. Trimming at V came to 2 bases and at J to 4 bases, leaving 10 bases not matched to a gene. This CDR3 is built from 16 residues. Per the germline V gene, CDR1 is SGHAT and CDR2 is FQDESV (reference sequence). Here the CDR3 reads CASSLRGQGGVYEQYF. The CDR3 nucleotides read TGTGCCAGCAGCTTAAGAGGACAGGGTGGCGTTTACGAGCAGTACTTC.

The CDR3, as DNA: TGTGCCAGCACGGGAGTTGGACAGGAAAACTATGGCTACACCTTC. It specifies CASTGVGQENYGYTF. The rearrangement joins TRBV6-4 to TRBJ1-2; 7 bases match TRBD1. CDR1 is MRHNA, CDR2 SNTAGT, per germline. This CDR3 comprises 15 residues. The ends lost 7 bases at V and 2 bases at J; junction bases unmatched: 10.

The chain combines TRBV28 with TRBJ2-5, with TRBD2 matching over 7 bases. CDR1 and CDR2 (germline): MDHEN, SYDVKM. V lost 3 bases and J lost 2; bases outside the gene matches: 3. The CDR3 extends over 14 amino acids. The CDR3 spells CASSLGGEQETQYF. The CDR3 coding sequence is TGTGCCAGCAGTTTGGGGGGGGAGCAAGAGACCCAGTACTTC.

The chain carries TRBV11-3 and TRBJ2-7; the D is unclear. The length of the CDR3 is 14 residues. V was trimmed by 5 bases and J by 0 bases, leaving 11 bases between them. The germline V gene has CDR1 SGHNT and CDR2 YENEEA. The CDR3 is CASSQDHGSYEQYF. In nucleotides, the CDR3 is TGTGCCAGCAGCCAAGATCATGGCTCCTACGAGCAGTACTTC.

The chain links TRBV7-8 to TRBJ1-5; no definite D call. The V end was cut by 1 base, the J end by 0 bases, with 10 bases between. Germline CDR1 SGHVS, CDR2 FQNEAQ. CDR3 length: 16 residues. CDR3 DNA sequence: TGTGCCAGCAGCTTAGGAGGTAGCGATAGCAATCAGCCCCAGCATTTT. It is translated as CASSLGGSDSNQPQHF.

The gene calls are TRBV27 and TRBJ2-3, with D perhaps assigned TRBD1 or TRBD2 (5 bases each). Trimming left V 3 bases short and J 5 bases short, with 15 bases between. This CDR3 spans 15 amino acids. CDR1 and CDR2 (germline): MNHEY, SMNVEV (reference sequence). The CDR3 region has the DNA TGTGCCAGCAGTTTTCCGGGGACCATGGGAGATACGCAGTATTTT. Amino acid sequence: CASSFPGTMGDTQYF.

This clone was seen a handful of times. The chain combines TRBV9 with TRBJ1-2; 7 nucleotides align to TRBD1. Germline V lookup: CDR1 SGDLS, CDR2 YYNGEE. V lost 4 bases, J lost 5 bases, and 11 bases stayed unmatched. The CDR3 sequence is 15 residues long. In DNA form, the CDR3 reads TGTGCCAGCAGCCCACGCACCGGGACAGCTTATGGCTACACCTTC. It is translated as CASSPRTGTAYGYTF.

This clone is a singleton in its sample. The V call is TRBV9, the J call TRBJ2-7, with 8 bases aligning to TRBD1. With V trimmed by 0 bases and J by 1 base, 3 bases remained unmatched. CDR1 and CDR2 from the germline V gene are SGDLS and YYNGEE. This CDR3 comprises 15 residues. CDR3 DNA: TGTGCCAGCAGCGTAGCGGGACAGGAGTCCTACGAGCAGTACTTC. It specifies CASSVAGQESYEQYF.